Each of the 17 T cell receptor beta chains below was sequenced from the same sample in a study of Ad26.COV2.S vaccination and SARS-CoV-2 variants. Described treatment: 19 received Ad26.COV2.S at low or high dose, single or two shots; 5 received placebo; per-sample allocation not given. The investigators took samples on day 63 after the first vaccine or placebo injection. Some clones are missing from TCRdb's copy, which holds only in-frame ones; the method was immunoSEQ multiplex PCR. The repertoire has about 380,000 clones, roughly four fifths of them found once; the top ten carry more than 7%. The sequences come from peripheral blood, collected in a trial of Ad26.COV2.S vaccine versus placebo. The receptors stem from a person between 18 and 60 years old who received the Ad26.COV2.S COVID-19 vaccine or a placebo.

This chain links TRBV19 with TRBJ2-7; no clear D. V shed 4 bases and J shed 2 bases, with 6 bases lying between them. The germline gives CDR1 LNHDA, CDR2 SQIVND (reference sequence). This CDR3 has 12 amino acids. Here the CDR3 DNA reads TGTGCCAGTAGTAGCGGTACCTACGAGCAGTACTTC. The encoded protein is CASSSGTYEQYF.

V is TRBV2 and J is TRBJ2-7; D is uncertain. Between the trimmed V and J ends, which lost 6 bases and 3 bases, there was a span of 18 bases. The CDR3 is made up of 15 amino acids. In germline, CDR1 is SNHLY, CDR2 FYNNEI. The CDR3: CASRLLNSLLYEQYF. The CDR3, as DNA: TGTGCCAGCAGACTATTAAACAGCCTTCTCTACGAGCAGTACTTC.

This chain uses TRBV6-2 or TRBV6-3 with TRBJ2-3, with 8 bases fitting TRBD2. Germline-derived CDR1 and CDR2 are MNHEY and SVGEGT. Unmatched junction bases numbered 10, after V lost 5 bases and J lost 0 bases. The CDR3 runs 17 residues. CDR3 nucleotide sequence: TGTGCCAGCAGTCCCACGTCAGCGGGGGAAAGCACAGATACGCAGTATTTT. This encodes CASSPTSAGESTDTQYF.

This rearrangement joins TRBV11-3 to TRBJ1-6, with 7 nucleotides matching TRBD1. The V and J ends lost 5 bases and 10 bases, in that order; junction bases with no gene match: 11. This CDR3 region has 15 residues. In germline, CDR1 is SGHNT, CDR2 YENEEA. In DNA, the CDR3 is TGTGCCAGCAGCCCCAGACAGGGAAAGGGGTCACCCCTCCACTTT. This sequence encodes CASSPRQGKGSPLHF.

This rearrangement joins TRBV5-4 to TRBJ1-2; 7 bases map to TRBD1. The V segment lost 4 bases and the J segment 8 bases; nucleotides outside the gene matches: 8. Germline-derived CDR1 and CDR2 are SGHNT and YYREEE (reference sequence). The length of the CDR3 is 13 residues. The CDR3 region is CASSEGQRPGYTF. DNA for the CDR3: TGTGCCAGCAGCGAGGGACAGAGACCGGGCTACACCTTC.

V gene TRBV5-1 combines with J gene TRBJ2-2; D gene uncertain. Germline V gene data show CDR1 as SGHRS and CDR2 as YFSETQ. Trimming shortened V by 3 bases and J by 8 bases, and 11 bases separated the two germline ends. This CDR3 is 13 amino acids long. The CDR3 region has the DNA TGCGCCAGCAGCTCGGTCCCTGGGGGGGAGCTGTTTTTT. This encodes CASSSVPGGELFF.

This clone was seen only a few times. The V and J genes are TRBV10-3 and TRBJ1-2; D is uncertain. This CDR3 region has 12 residues. Germline V gene data show CDR1 as ENHRY and CDR2 as SYGVKD. The V end was cut by 10 bases, the J end by 2 bases, with 11 bases between. This chain's CDR3 is CATSALNYGYTF. CDR3 nucleotides: TGTGCCACATCTGCCCTGAACTATGGCTACACCTTC.

V and J are TRBV4-3 and TRBJ1-1; D unresolved. The V and J ends lost 2 bases and 1 base respectively, with 5 bases between them. The germline V gene encodes CDR1 LGHNA and CDR2 YSLEER. The CDR3 covers 13 residues. The CDR3 nucleotides are TGCGCCAGCAGCCAACGTCCGAACACTGAAGCTTTCTTT. It encodes CASSQRPNTEAFF.

This rearrangement joins TRBV5-1 to TRBJ2-2, with D possibly TRBD1 on 6 matching bases. This CDR3 has 16 residues. V gave up 1 base and J gave up 0 bases, with 10 bases separating them. CDR1 and CDR2 from the germline V gene are SGHRS and YFSETQ. CDR3 sequence: CASSLMAGANTGELFF. CDR3 coding DNA: TGCGCCAGCAGCTTGATGGCAGGGGCGAACACCGGGGAGCTGTTTTTT.

The chain is built from TRBV7-3 and TRBJ2-3, with 9 bases matching TRBD2. This CDR3 spans 15 amino acids. The J segment lost 8 bases and the V segment lost 5 bases, leaving 11 bases of the junction unmatched. The germline CDR1 and CDR2 sequences are SGHTA and FQGTGA. CDR3 coding DNA: TGTGCCAGCAGCCGACTGGCGGGGGGGCGAGCTACGCAGTATTTT. Its protein is CASSRLAGGRATQYF. Based on the CDR3 plus reference TRBV7-3 and TRBJ2-3, the full variable domain is GAGVSQTPSNKVTEKGKYVELRCDPISGHTALYWYRQSLGQGPEFLIYFQGTGAADDSGLPNDRFFAVRPEGSVSTLKIQRTERGDSAVYLCASSRLAGGRATQYFGPGTRLTVL.

This clone was seen only once. The gene calls are TRBV5-1 and TRBJ1-1; D is perhaps TRBD1 (5 bases). From germline, CDR1 is SGHRS and CDR2 YFSETQ. V dropped 3 bases and J dropped 1 base, with 10 bases sitting between them. The CDR3 has 14 residues. CDR3 loop: CASSWDGQNTEAFF. Here the CDR3 DNA reads TGCGCCAGCAGCTGGGACGGGCAGAACACTGAAGCTTTCTTT.

The gene calls are TRBV24-1 and TRBJ2-2, with a tentative D call TRBD1 (7 bases). Trimming stripped 9 bases from V and 7 bases from J, with 17 bases between. Per germline, CDR1 KGHDR and CDR2 SFDVKD. The CDR3 runs 14 residues. The CDR3 loop reads CATPNGGGRGELFF. Here the CDR3 DNA reads TGTGCCACCCCCAACGGAGGGGGCCGCGGGGAGCTGTTTTTT.

The CDR3 DNA sequence: TGTGCCATCAGTGGTGTACTACTGCCTTACGAGCAGTACTTC. Translated, it gives CAISGVLLPYEQYF. The V gene is TRBV10-3, the J gene TRBJ2-7; no definite D call. Trimming left V 4 bases short and J 4 bases short, with 14 bases between. This CDR3 has 14 amino acids. Germline V gene data show CDR1 as ENHRY and CDR2 as SYGVKD.

CDR3 protein: CATSMGKGEVDGYTF. CDR3 coding DNA: TGTGCCACCAGCATGGGAAAGGGGGAAGTTGATGGCTACACCTTC. V gene TRBV15 combines with J gene TRBJ1-2; a weak D match, TRBD1 (6 bases). CDR1 LNHNV and CDR2 YYDKDF come from the germline V gene (reference sequence). The V end was cut by 4 bases, the J end by 6 bases, with 18 bases between. This CDR3 is 15 amino acids long.

The rearrangement uses TRBV6-5 and TRBJ1-1, with D perhaps matching TRBD1 (6 bases). This CDR3 spans 15 amino acids. The V gene lost 5 bases and the J gene lost 5 bases, with 18 bases spanning the gap. The V gene's germline CDR1 is MNHEY and CDR2 SVGAGI. This CDR3 reads CASSPVRGAKTEAFF. As DNA, the CDR3 is TGTGCCAGCAGTCCGGTACGGGGGGCGAAGACTGAAGCTTTCTTT.

The V gene is TRBV10-2, the J gene TRBJ1-2, with 8 bases matching TRBD1. This CDR3 is 15 amino acids long. Germline V gene lookup returns CDR1 WSHSY and CDR2 SAAADI. After removal of 9 bases from V and 6 bases from J, the junction contained 15 bases not matched to a gene. CDR3 sequence (DNA): TGCGCCAGTGGGTCCAGGGGGCATAGGGATAATGGCTACACCTTC. It encodes CASGSRGHRDNGYTF.

The gene calls are TRBV4-1 and TRBJ1-2; D gene uncertain. Per the germline V gene, CDR1 is MGHRA and CDR2 is YSYEKL. This CDR3 is 14 amino acids long. Trimming stripped 0 bases from V and 7 bases from J, with 12 bases between. The CDR3: CASSQDLSRLGYTF. CDR3 coding DNA: TGCGCCAGCAGCCAAGATCTGAGCCGCCTTGGCTACACCTTC.